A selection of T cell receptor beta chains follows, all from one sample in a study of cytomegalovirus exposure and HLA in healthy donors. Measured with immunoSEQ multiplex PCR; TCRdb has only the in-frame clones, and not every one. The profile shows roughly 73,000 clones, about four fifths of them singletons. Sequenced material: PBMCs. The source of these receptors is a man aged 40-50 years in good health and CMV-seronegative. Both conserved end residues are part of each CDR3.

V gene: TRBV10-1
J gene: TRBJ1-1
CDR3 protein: CASSETGGTEAFF

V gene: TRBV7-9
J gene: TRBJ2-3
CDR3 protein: CASSLGLVGYTQYF

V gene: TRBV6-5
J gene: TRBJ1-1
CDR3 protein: CASSYWVRGSTEAFF

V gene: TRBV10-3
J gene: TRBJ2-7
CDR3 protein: CAISESGGKGEQYF

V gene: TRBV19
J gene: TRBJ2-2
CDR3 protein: CASSIQGAPGGELFF

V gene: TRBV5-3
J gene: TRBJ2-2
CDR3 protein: CARRTGAGELFF

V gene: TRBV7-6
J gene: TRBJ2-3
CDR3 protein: CASRHWPRTRFTDTQYF

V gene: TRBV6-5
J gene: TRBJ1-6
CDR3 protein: CASSRGTALNSPLHF

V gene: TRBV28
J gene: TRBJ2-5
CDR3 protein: CASSLWAGPQETQYF

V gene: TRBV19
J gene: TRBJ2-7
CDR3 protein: CATQSPGASGYEQYF

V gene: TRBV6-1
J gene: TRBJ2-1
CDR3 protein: CASSRTGTEYNEQFF

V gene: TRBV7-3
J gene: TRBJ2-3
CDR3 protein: CASSLGASGGTDTQYF

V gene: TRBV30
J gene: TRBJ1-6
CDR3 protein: CAWTDRDNSPLHF

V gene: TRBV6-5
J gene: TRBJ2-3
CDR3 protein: CASRSSTSTDTQYF

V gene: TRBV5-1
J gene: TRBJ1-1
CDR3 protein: CASSLETLNTEAFF

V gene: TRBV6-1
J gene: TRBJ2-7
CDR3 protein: CASSEKALGAGGYEQYF

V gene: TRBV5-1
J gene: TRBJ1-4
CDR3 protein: CASSGSTGESEKLFF

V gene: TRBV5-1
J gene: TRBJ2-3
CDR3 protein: CASSSSGQSDTQYF

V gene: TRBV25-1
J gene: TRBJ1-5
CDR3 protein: CASSSPGFGNQPQHF

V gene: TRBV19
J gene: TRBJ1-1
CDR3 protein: CASSIGLETEAFF

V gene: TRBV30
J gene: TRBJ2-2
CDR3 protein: CAWSTLRQNTGELFF

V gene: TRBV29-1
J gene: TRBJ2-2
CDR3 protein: CSVRRDRGYTGELFF

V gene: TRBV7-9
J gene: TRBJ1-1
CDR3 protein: CASSPQAGNTEAFF

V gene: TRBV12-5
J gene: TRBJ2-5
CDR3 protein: CASGLVRPPRSQETQYF

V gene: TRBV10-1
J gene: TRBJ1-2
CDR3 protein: CASSESRQGATGYTF

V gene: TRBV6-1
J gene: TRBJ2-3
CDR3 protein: CASSKGQGAIGQDTQYF

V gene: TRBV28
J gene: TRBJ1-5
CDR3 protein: CASSLGGQNNQPQHF

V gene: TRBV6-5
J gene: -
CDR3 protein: CASSYSRGGNEQYF

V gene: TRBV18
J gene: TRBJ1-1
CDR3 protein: CASSPRQGSNTEAFF

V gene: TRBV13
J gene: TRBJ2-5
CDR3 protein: CASSRTGTQETQYF

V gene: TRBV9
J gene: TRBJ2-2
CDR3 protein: CASSVALGAGELFF

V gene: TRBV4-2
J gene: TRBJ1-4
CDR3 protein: CASSLGQRNEKLFF

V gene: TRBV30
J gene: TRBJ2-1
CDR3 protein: CAWITGEYNEQFF

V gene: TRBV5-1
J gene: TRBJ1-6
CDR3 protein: CASSLPGEGNSPLHF

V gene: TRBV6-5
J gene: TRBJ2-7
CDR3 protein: CASSSPGVRSEQYF

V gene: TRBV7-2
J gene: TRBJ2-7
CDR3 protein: CASRSGQPTYEQYF

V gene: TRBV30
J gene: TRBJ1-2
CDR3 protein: CAWSPVAGRSDYGYTF

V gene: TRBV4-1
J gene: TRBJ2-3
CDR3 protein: CASSRPTIGTDTQYF

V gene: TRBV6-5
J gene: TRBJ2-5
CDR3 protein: CASSPSELGKETQYF

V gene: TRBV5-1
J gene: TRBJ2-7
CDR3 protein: CASSLRTASYEQYF

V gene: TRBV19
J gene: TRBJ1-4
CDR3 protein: CATRQTSTNEKLFF

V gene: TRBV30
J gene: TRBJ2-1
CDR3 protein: CAGQGGRTYNEQFF

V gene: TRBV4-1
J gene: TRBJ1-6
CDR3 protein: CASSRQTGVHTLHF

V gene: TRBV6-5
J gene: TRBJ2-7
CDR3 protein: CASSYSKQGRSYEQYF

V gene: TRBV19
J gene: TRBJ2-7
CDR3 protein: CASSIDRFYEQYF

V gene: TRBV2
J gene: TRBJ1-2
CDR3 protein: CASSSRGDNFAF

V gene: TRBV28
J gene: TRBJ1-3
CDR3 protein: CASSFPPKGDTIYF

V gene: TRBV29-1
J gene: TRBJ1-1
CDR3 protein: CSVVDRVWNTEAFF

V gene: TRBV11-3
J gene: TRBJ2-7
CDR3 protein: CASSWGGTPLYEQYF

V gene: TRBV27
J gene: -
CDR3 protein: CASGGRGIFEQYF

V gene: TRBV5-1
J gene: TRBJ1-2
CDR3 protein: CASSLETGQGYQTF

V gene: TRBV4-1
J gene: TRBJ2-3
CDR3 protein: CASSQGTRVTDTQYF

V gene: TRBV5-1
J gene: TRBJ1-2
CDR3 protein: CASGDSYNYGYTF

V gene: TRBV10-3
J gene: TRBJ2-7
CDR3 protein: CANGGQKNYEQYF

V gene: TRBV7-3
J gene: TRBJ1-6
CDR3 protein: CASSSAGSNNSPLHF

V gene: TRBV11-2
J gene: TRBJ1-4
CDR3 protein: CASSRGFTDEKLFF

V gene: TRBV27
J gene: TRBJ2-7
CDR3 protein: CASMRQGTREQYF

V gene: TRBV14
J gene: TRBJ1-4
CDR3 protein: CASSPSGIGREKLFF